The entry below describes one T cell receptor (beta chain). This specimen comes from a study of technical replicates of blood from a few donors. The data were produced by immunoSEQ multiplex PCR, yet TCRdb's version contains in-frame clones alone and is incomplete. Of approximately 88,000 clones listed, about 96% are singletons. CDR3 length: 13 amino acids. V lost 3 bases and J lost 3; bases outside the gene matches: 1. In germline, CDR1 is MNHEY, CDR2 SMNVEV (reference sequence). The rearrangement uses TRBV27 and TRBJ1-2; 7 bases map to TRBD1. Sequenced material: T cells isolated from PBMCs. This clonotype was obtained from a human donor in good health. The CDR3 DNA is TGTGCCAGCAGTTTGGGACAGTACTATGGCTACACCTTC. The encoded protein is CASSLGQYYGYTF.